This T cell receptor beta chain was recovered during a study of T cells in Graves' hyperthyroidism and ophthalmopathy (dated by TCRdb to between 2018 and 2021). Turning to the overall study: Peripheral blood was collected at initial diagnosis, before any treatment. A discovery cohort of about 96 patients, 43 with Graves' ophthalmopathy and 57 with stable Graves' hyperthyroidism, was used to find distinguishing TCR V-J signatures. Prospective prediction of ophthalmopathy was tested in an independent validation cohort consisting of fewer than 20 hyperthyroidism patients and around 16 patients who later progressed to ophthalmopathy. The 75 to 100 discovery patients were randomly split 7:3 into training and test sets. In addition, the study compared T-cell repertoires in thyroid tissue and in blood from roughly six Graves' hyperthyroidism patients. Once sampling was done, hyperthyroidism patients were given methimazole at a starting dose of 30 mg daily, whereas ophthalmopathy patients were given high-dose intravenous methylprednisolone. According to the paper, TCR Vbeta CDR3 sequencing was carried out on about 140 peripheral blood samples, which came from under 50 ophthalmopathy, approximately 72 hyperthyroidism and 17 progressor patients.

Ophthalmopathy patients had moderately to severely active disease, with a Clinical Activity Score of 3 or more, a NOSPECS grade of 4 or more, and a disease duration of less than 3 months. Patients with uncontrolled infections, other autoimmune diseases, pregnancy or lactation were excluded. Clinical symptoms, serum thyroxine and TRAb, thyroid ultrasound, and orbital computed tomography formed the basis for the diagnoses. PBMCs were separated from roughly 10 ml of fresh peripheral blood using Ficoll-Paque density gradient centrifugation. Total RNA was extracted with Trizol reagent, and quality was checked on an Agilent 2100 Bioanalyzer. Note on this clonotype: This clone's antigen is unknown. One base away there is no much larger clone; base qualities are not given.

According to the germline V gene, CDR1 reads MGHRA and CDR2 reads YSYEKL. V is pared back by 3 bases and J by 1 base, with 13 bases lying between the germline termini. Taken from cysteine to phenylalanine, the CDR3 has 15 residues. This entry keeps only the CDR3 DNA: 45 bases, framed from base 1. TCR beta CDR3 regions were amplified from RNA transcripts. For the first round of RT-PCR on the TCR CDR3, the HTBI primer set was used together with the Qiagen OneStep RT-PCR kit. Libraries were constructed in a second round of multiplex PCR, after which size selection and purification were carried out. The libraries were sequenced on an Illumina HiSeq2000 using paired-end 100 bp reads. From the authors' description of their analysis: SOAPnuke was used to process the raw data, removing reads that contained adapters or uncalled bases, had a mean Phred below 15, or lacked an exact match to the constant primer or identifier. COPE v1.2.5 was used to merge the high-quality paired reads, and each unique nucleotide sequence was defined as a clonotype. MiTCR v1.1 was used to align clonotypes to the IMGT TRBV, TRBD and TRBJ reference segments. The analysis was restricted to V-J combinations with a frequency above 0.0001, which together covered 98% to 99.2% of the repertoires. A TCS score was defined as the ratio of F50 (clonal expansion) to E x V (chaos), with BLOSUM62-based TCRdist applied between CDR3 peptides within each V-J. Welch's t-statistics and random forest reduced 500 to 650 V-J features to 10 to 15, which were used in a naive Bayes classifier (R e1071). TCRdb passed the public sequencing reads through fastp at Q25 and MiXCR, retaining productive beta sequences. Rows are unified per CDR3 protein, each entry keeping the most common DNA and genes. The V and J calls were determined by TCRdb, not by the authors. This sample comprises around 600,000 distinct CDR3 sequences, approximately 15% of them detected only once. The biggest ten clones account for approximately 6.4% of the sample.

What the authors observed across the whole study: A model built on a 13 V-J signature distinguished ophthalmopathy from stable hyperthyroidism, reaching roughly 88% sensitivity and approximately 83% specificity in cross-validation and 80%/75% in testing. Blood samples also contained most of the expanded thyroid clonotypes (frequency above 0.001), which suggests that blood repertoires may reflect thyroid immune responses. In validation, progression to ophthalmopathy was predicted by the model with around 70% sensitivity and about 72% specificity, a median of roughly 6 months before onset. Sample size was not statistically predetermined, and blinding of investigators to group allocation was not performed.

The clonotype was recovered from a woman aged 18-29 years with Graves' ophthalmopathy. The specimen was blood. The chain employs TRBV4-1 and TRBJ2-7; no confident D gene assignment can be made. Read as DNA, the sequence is TGCGCCAGCAGCCACCTTTCTTCCGGATCCTACGAGCAGTACTTC. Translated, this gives CASSHLSSGSYEQYF.